A selection of T cell receptor beta chains follows, all from one sample in a study of shared clonotypes between healthy human individuals. The method was immunoSEQ multiplex PCR; TCRdb's version includes in-frame clones alone and lacks a portion of them. The sample has approximately 2.5 million clones; approximately 93% are singletons. Sequencing was carried out using naive CD4+ T cells from PBMCs. Receptors originate from a man between 18 and 29 years old in good health. Some clones in this sample may be carry-over from other donors' samples. Each CDR3 is given without its conserved first and last residue.

V: TRBV5-4
length: 12
CDR3: ASSLARQNTEAF

V: TRBV6-1
length: 15
CDR3: ASSDRLAGGTYNEQF

V: TRBV7-3
length: 12
CDR3: ASSSLGGSGELF

V: TRBV5-1
length: 16
CDR3: ASSLNTKGITNTGELF

V: TRBV28
length: 10
CDR3: ASSLPDRFYT

V: TRBV5-4
length: 13
CDR3: ASSPGTGGHYEQY

V: TRBV7-9
length: 14
CDR3: ASSGPKRASDEKLF

V: TRBV29-1
length: 10
CDR3: SLRSGEETQY

V: TRBV6-1
length: 11
CDR3: ASRGSSNTEAF

V: TRBV6-4
length: 15
CDR3: AGPGLAGGSGANVLT